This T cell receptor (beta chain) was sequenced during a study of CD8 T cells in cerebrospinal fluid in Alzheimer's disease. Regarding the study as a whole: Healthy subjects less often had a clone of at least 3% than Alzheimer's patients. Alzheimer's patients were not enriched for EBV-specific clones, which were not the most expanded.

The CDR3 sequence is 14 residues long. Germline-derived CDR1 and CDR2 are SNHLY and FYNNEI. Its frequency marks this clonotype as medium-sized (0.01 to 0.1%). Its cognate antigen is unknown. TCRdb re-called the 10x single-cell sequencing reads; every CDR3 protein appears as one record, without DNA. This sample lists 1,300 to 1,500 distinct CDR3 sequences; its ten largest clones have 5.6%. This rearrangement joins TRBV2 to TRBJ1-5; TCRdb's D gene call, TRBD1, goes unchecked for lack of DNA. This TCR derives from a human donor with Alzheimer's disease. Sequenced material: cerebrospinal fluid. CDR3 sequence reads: CASKGRDGNQPQHF. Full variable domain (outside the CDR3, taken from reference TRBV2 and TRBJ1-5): EPEVTQTPSHQVTQMGQEVILRCVPISNHLYFYWYRQILGQKVEFLVSFYNNEISEKSEIFDDQFSVERPDGSNFTLKIRSTKLEDSAMYFCASKGRDGNQPQHFGDGTRLSIL.